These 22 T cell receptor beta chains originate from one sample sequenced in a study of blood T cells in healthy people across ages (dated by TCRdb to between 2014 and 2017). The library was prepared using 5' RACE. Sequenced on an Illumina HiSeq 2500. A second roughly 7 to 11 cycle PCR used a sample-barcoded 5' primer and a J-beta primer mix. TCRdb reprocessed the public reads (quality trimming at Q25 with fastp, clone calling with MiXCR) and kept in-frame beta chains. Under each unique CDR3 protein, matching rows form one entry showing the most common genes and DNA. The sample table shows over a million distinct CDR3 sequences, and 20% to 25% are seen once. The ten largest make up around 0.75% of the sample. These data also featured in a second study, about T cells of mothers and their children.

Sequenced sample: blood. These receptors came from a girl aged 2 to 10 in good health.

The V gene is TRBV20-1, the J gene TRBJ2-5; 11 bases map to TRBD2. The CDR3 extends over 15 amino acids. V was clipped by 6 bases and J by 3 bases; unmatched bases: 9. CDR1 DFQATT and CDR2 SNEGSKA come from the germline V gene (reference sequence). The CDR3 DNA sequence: TGCAGTGCCCACCCTAGCGGGGGGATAAAAGAGACCCAGTACTTC. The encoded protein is CSAHPSGGIKETQYF.

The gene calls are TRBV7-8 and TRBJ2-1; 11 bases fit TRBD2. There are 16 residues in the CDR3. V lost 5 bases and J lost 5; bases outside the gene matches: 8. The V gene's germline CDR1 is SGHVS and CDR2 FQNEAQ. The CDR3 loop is CASSQPGLADHNEQFF. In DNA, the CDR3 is TGTGCCAGCAGCCAACCGGGACTAGCGGATCACAATGAGCAGTTCTTC.

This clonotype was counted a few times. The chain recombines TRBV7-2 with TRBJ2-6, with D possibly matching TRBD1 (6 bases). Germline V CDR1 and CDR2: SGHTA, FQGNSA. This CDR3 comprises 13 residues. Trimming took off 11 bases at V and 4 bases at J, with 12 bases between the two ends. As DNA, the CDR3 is TGTGCCCTCAGGGGAGCCGGGGCCAACGTCCTGACTTTC. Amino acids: CALRGAGANVLTF.

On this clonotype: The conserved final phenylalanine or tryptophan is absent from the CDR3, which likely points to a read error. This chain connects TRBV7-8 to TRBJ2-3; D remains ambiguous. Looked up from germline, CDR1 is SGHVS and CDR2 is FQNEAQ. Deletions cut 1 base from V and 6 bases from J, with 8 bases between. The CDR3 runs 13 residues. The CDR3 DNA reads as TGTGCCAGCAGCTTAGGACTCGCGGATACGCAGTATCTT. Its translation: CASSLGLADTQYL.

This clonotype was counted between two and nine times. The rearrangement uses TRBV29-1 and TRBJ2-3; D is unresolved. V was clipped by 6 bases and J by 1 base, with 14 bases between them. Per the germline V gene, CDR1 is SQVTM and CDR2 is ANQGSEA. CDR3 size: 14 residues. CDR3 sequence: CSVHSGDGTDTQYF. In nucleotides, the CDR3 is TGCAGCGTCCATTCGGGCGACGGCACAGATACGCAGTATTTT.

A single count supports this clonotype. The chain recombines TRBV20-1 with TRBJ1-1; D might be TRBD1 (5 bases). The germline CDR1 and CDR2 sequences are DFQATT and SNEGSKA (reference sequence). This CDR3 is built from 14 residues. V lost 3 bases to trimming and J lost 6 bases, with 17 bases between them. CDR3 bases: TGCAGTGCTAGGCGGCCCGGGGGGAGCCCTGAAGCTTTCTTT. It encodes CSARRPGGSPEAFF.

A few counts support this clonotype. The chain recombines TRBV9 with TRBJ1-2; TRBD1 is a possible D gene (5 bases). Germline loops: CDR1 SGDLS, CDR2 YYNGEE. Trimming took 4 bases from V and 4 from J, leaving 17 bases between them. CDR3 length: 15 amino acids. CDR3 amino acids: CASSPQPTGLYGYTF. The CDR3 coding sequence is TGTGCCAGCAGCCCGCAACCTACAGGTCTCTATGGCTACACCTTC. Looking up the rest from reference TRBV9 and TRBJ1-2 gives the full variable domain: DSGVTQTPKHLITATGQRVTLRCSPRSGDLSVYWYQQSLDQGLQFLIQYYNGEERAKGNILERFSAQQFPDLHSELNLSSLELGDSALYFCASSPQPTGLYGYTFGSGTRLTVV.

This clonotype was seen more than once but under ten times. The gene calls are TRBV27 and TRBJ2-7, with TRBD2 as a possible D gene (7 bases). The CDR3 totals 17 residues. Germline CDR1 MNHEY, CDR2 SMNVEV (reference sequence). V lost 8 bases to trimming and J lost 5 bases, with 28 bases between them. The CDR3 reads CASGPTVEQGRGDEQYF. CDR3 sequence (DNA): TGTGCCAGCGGCCCGACCGTGGAACAGGGACGGGGGGACGAGCAGTACTTC.

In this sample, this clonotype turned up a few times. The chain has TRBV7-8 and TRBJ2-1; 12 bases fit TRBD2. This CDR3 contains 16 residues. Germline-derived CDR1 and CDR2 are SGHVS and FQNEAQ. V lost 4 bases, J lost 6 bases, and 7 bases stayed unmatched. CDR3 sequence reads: CASSSEGGLAGNEQFF. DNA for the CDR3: TGTGCCAGCAGCTCCGAAGGGGGACTAGCGGGCAATGAGCAGTTCTTC.

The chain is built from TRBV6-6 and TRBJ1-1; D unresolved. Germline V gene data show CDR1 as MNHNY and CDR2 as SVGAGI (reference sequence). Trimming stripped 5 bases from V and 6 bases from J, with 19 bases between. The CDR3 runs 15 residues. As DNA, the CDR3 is TGTGCCAGCAGTCCAACCGGGTTAACGATGGCTGAAGCTTTCTTT. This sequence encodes CASSPTGLTMAEAFF.

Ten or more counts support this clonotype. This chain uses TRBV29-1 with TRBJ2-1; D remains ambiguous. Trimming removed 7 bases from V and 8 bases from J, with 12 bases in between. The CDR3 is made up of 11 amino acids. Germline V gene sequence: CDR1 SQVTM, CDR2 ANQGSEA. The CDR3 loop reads CSASEVDEQFF. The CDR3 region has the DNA TGCAGCGCCAGCGAAGTCGATGAGCAGTTCTTC.

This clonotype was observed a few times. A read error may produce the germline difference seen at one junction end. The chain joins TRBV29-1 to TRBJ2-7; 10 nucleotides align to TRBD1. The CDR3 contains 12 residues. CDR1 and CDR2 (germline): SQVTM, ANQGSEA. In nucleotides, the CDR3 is TGCAGCGCCGAGACCGGGACAGGGGCCAGGAACTTC. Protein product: CSAETGTGARNF.

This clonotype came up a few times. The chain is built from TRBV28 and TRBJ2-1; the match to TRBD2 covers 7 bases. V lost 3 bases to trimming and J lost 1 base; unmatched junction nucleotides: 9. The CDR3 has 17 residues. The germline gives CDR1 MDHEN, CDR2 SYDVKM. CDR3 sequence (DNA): TGTGCCAGCAGTTTGGGGACTACCTCAGATTCCTACAATGAGCAGTTCTTC. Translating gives CASSLGTTSDSYNEQFF.

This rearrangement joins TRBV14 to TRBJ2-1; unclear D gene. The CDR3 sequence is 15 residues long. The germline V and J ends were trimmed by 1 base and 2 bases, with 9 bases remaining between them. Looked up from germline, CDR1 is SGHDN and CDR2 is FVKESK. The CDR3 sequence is CASSQVRAPYNEQFF. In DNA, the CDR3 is TGTGCCAGCAGCCAAGTTCGGGCCCCCTACAATGAGCAGTTCTTC.

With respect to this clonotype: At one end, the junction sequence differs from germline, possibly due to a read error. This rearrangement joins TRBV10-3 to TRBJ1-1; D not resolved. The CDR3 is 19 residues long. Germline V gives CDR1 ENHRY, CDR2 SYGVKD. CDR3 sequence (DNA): TGTGCCATCAGTGAGTTTTTTAAACCGGGTAATCAGCTGAACACTGAAGCCTTCTTT. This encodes CAISEFFKPGNQLNTEAFF.

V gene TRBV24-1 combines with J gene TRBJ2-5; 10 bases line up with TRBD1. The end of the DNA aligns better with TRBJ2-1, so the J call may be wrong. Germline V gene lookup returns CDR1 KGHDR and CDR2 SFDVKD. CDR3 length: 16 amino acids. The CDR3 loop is CATSDPGQGGLQEQFF. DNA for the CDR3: TGTGCCACCAGTGACCCCGGACAGGGGGGGCTCCAAGAGCAGTTCTTC.

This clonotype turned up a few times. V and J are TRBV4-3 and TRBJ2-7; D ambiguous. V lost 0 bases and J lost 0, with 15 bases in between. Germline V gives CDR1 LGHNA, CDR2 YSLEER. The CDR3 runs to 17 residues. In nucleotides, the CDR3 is TGCGCCAGCAGCCAAGAGGAAGTAGGCTTTAGCTCCTACGAGCAGTACTTC. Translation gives CASSQEEVGFSSYEQYF.

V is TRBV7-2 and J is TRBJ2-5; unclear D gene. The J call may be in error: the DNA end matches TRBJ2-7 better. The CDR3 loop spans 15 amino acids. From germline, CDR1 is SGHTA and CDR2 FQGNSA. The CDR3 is CASSLAGFLSYEQYF. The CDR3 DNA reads TGTGCCAGCAGCTTAGCGGGATTCCTCTCCTACGAGCAGTACTTC.

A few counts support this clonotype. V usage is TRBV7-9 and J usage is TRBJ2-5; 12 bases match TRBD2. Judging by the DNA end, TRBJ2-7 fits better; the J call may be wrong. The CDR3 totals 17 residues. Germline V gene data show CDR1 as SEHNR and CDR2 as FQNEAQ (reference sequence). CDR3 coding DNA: TGTGCCAGCAGCTCGACCGGGACTAGCGGGCTTTCCTACGAGCAGTACTTC. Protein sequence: CASSSTGTSGLSYEQYF.

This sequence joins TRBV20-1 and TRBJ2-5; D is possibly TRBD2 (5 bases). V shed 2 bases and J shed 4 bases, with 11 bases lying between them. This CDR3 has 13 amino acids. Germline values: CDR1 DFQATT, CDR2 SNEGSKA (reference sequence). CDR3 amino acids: CSARYLARETQYF. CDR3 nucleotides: TGCAGTGCTAGATATCTAGCACGAGAGACCCAGTACTTC.

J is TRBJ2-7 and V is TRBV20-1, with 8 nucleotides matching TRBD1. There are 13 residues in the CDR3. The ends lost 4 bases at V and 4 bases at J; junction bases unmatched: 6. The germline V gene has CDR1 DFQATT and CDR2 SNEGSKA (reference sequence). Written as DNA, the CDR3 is TGCAGTGCTAACCGACAGGGGAATTACGAGCAGTACTTC. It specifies CSANRQGNYEQYF.

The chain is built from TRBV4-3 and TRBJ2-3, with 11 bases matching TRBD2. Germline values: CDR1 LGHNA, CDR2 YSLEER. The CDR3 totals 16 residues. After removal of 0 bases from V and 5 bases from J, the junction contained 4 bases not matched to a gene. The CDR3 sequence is CASSQDLAGGGDTQYF. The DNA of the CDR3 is TGCGCCAGCAGCCAAGACCTAGCGGGGGGAGGAGATACGCAGTATTTT.